These T cell receptor beta chains were read from a single sample in a study of a mutant IDH1 vaccine in newly diagnosed glioma. Only in-frame clones appear in the TCRdb table, and some are missing; sequencing was by immunoSEQ multiplex PCR. The sample records 77,000 or so clones, approximately 85% being singletons. Their cognate antigens are unknown. This specimen was PBMCs, taken from a glioma patient whose treatment included an IDH1 peptide vaccine. Receptors were obtained from a woman aged 45-60 years with glioma. Each CDR3 is given with its conserved first and last residue. D genes are given only for firm matches. Rows may omit the clone size; those that give it use once, few, many or a size class.

J gene | D gene | clone size | V gene | CDR3 DNA | CDR3 protein
TRBJ2-3 | . | . | TRBV5-1 | TGCGCCAGCAGCTTGGAGCAGAGCACAGATACGCAGTATTTT | CASSLEQSTDTQYF
TRBJ2-6 | TRBD1 | . | TRBV7-9 | TGTGCCAGCAGCTGGGGACAGGGCACTGGGGCCAACGTCCTGACTTTC | CASSWGQGTGANVLTF
TRBJ2-5 | . | . | TRBV4-1 | TGCGCCAGCAGCCAGGGGGGCAGGCCCGGGGAGACCCAGTACTTC | CASSQGGRPGETQYF
TRBJ1-5 | . | . | TRBV5-5 | TGTGCCAGCAGCCCTGGATCCCTGGCGGGCTTCAATCAGCCCCAGCATTTT | CASSPGSLAGFNQPQHF
TRBJ1-1 | . | . | TRBV19 | TGTGCCAGTAGTGAGGAAGGGCCCAAGACTGAAGCTTTCTTT | CASSEEGPKTEAFF
TRBJ2-1 | . | . | TRBV5-4 | TGTGCCAGCAGCTTGGGACAGGCTAGCTCCTACAATGAGCAGTTCTTC | CASSLGQASSYNEQFF
TRBJ2-4 | . | . | TRBV5-1 | TGCGCCAGCAGCGAGGGGTACTTAGCCAAAAACATTCAGTACTTC | CASSEGYLAKNIQYF
TRBJ1-1 | . | . | TRBV28 | TGTGCCAGCAGTTTCCCCGGGGGGAAGAACACTGAAGCTTTCTTT | CASSFPGGKNTEAFF
TRBJ2-1 | . | few | TRBV5-4 | TGTGCCAGCAGTTCATCGACGACGGGGTCTGGACATAATGAGCAGTTCTTC | CASSSSTTGSGHNEQFF
TRBJ2-3 | . | . | TRBV19 | TGTGCCAGTAGTATCCAGGGGGGCGATACGCAGTATTTT | CASSIQGGDTQYF
TRBJ2-7 | TRBD1 | once | TRBV30 | TGTGCCTGGAGTGATTTAGGGACAGGGGACGAGCAGTACTTC | CAWSDLGTGDEQYF
TRBJ1-4 | TRBD1 | . | TRBV15 | TGTGCCACCAGCAGGGGCCCGGGACAGATTAATGAAAAACTGTTTTTT | CATSRGPGQINEKLFF
TRBJ2-7 | TRBD1 | . | TRBV7-6 | TGTGCCAGCAGCTTAGCCGGGACAGGGGGGTACGAGCAGTACTTC | CASSLAGTGGYEQYF
TRBJ2-7 | . | . | TRBV29-1 | TGCAGCGTTGAGGACAGTCTCTACGAGCAGTACTTC | CSVEDSLYEQYF
TRBJ1-5 | . | few | TRBV19 | TGTGCCAGTAGTATTGTTGATCAGCCCCAGCATTTT | CASSIVDQPQHF
TRBJ2-7 | . | . | TRBV7-9 | TGTGCCAGCAGCTCCGACACAACCTACGAGCAGTACTTC | CASSSDTTYEQYF
TRBJ2-1 | . | . | TRBV19 | TGTGCCAGTAGACAGGGGGGAGGGGACAATGAGCAGTTCTTC | CASRQGGGDNEQFF
TRBJ2-3 | . | few | TRBV7-9 | TGTGCCAGCAGCCCCGCGGTGGGGAGCACAGATACGCAGTATTTT | CASSPAVGSTDTQYF